This TCR beta chain stems from a study of regulatory T cells in long-lasting Graves disease. Time point defined: newly diagnosed GD, antithyroid drugs for less than 3 months. Making the TCR library involved RNA that had been extracted from PBMCs. In germline, CDR1 is SEHNR, CDR2 FQNEAQ (reference sequence). Losses at the gene ends were 1 base for V and 9 bases for J; bases not matched to a gene: 5. The CDR3 is 14 residues long. Arm-PCR of CDR3 regions and iRepertoire HTBI primers were used to build TCR beta libraries. MiXCR was run by TCRdb on the multiplex PCR reads, yielding one entry per CDR3 protein. The sample lists roughly 510,000 distinct CDR3 sequences, 15% to 20% occurring once. The sample also formed part of further work on T cells in Graves' hyperthyroidism and ophthalmopathy.

The rearrangement links TRBV7-9 to TRBJ1-5; 8 positions agree with TRBD1. The sample in question was peripheral blood mononuclear cells (PBMCs), obtained at new diagnosis, from a patient treated with antithyroid drugs. The sequence was obtained from a man between 18 and 35 years old with Graves disease. In DNA form, the CDR3 reads TGTGCCAGCAGCTTAGGGGACAGGTTTGGGCCCCAGCATTTT. Residues: CASSLGDRFGPQHF. Looking up the rest from reference TRBV7-9 and TRBJ1-5 gives the full variable domain: DTGVSQNPRHKITKRGQNVTFRCDPISEHNRLYWYRQTLGQGPEFLTYFQNEAQLEKSRLLSDRFSAERPKGSFSTLEIQRTEQGDSAMYLCASSLGDRFGPQHFGDGTRLSIL.